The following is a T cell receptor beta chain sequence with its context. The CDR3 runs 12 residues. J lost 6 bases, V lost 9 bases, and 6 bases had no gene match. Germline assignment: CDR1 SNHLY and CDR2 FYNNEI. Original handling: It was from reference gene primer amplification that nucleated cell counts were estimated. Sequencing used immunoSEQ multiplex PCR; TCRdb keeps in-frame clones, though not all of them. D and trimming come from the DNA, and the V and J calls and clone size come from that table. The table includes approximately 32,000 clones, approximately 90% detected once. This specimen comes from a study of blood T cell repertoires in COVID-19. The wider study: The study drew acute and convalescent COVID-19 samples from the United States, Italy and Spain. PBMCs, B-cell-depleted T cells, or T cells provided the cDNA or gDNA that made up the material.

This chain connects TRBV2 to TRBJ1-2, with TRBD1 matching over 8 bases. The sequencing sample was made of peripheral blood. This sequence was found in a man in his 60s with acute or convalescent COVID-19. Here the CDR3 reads CASSQGVDGYTF. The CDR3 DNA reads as TGTGCCAGTTCACAGGGGGTAGATGGCTACACCTTC.